This T cell receptor beta chain derives from a study of CD8+ T cells in alopecia areata. Study-level information: Female C3H/HeJ mice aged about 7-11 weeks received skin from roughly 6-13-month-old C3H/HeJ donors with spontaneous alopecia.

To note about this clone: What it binds is unknown. The gene names here belong to mouse. The read finishes 4 residues shy of the CDR3 end, and the germline J gene is used to complete it.

General observations from the study: In lesional scalp, particularly from alopecia totalis/universalis, clonality was higher than in normal scalp.

The CDR3 contains 15 residues. Germline V gene data show CDR1 as NNHDY and CDR2 as SYVADS. V shed 2 bases and J 2 bases; nucleotides not matched to a gene: 4. Isolated RNA was reverse transcribed into cDNA used as the sequencing template. Using immunoSEQ multiplex PCR, the repertoire was profiled, and TCRdb retains in-frame clones only, with some absent. The table records approximately 110,000 clones without singletons, the ten largest covering about 18%. The chain joins TRBV13-3 to TRBJ2-7, with 10 bases matching TRBD2. The source material was lesional skin. This receptor was identified in a C3H/HeJ mouse with alopecia areata. The strain's MHC: H2-k. The CDR3 bases that were read are TGTGCCAGCAGTGAGCTCGGGACTGGGGCCTAT. This gives the protein CASSELGTGAY. The CDR3 in its entirety is CASSELGTGAYEQYF.